The 20 T cell receptor beta chains below come from one sample, sequenced in a study of CD8+ T cells in alopecia areata. Extracted from the samples, RNA was reverse transcribed into cDNA to serve as the sequencing template. Method: immunoSEQ multiplex PCR; TCRdb's copy keeps in-frame clones and lacks some. The data show about 220,000 clones, about 58% seen once. Treatment meaning: oral pan-JAK inhibitor, 5-10 mg twice daily. The source was CD4+ T cells sorted from blood, collected at week 4, from a patient treated with tofacitinib. These TCRs come from a human donor with alopecia areata.

This rearrangement joins TRBV28 to TRBJ2-3; D remains unclear. The CDR3 loop spans 15 amino acids. Trimming stripped 3 bases from V and 1 base from J, with 11 bases between. Germline loops: CDR1 MDHEN, CDR2 SYDVKM. This CDR3 reads CASSLVAAGTDTQYF. Written as DNA, the CDR3 is TGTGCCAGCAGTTTGGTCGCGGCTGGCACAGATACGCAGTATTTT.

The chain is built from TRBV30 and TRBJ2-3, with D unclear. Between the trimmed V and J ends, which lost 4 bases and 0 bases, there was a span of 8 bases. This CDR3 is 13 amino acids long. Germline loops: CDR1 GTSNPN, CDR2 SVGIG (reference sequence). CDR3 loop: CAWTILSTDTQYF. For the CDR3, the DNA is TGTGCCTGGACCATACTAAGCACAGATACGCAGTATTTT.

The CDR3 DNA sequence: TGTGCCAGCAGTGAAAGCGGACGCCTTACGACCTCACCCCTCCACTTT. It encodes CASSESGRLTTSPLHF. This chain connects TRBV2 to TRBJ1-6; the D is unclear. The CDR3 sequence is 16 residues long. Trimming removed 2 bases at V and 10 bases at J, with 18 bases between. Germline CDR1 SNHLY, CDR2 FYNNEI.

This clone was seen a handful of times. V and J are TRBV2 and TRBJ2-5; no firm D call. With 4 bases removed from V and 3 bases from J, the gap between germline ends came to 6 bases. Germline V gene lookup returns CDR1 SNHLY and CDR2 FYNNEI. The CDR3 length is 12 residues. Here the CDR3 DNA reads TGTGCCAGCAGTGTGGCAGAAGAGACCCAGTACTTC. It specifies CASSVAEETQYF.

V gene TRBV11-3 combines with J gene TRBJ2-7; the D gene is possibly TRBD1 (6 bases). V was shortened by 4 bases and J by 2 bases, with 12 bases between the two germline ends. Germline CDR1 and CDR2: SGHNT and YENEEA. The CDR3 has 14 residues. CDR3 sequence (DNA): TGTGCCAGCAGCTCGGACAGCCATACCTACGAGCAGTACTTC. Translation: CASSSDSHTYEQYF.

The gene calls are TRBV25-1 and TRBJ1-1; D is perhaps TRBD1 (5 bases). Germline CDR1 is MGHDK and CDR2 is SYGVNS. Trimming pared 2 bases from V and 4 bases from J, leaving 11 bases between. This CDR3 is 14 amino acids long. The CDR3 loop is CASSEVGGSTEAFF. CDR3 DNA: TGTGCCAGCAGTGAAGTGGGGGGGTCCACTGAAGCTTTCTTT.

The genes are TRBV10-3 and TRBJ2-1; D possibly corresponds to TRBD1 (6 bases). The CDR3 has 14 residues. Per germline, CDR1 ENHRY and CDR2 SYGVKD. The V and J ends lost 3 bases and 8 bases respectively, with 14 bases between them. CDR3 nucleotides: TGTGCCATCAGTGACCATGGACAGAGGGATGAGCAGTTCTTC. This gives the protein CAISDHGQRDEQFF.

The chain links TRBV30 to TRBJ2-2, with no clear D. Trimming took 1 base from V and 6 from J, leaving 24 bases between them. Germline lookup yields CDR1 GTSNPN and CDR2 SVGIG (reference sequence). The CDR3 sequence is 18 residues long. The CDR3 coding sequence is TGTGCCTGGAGTGGCCCCCGTTGGTCCAATCCTCCCGCCGGGGAGCTGTTTTTT. Translation: CAWSGPRWSNPPAGELFF.

This clone was observed a handful of times. The chain employs TRBV30 and TRBJ1-6, with D perhaps TRBD1 (6 bases). The ends were cut back, 0 bases at V and 10 bases at J, with 16 bases in the middle. This CDR3 contains 15 residues. Germline lookup yields CDR1 GTSNPN and CDR2 SVGIG (reference sequence). CDR3 DNA: TGTGCCTGGAGTGTGGAACAGGGAGGTGGATCACCCCTCCACTTT. Translating gives CAWSVEQGGGSPLHF.

V usage is TRBV5-1 and J usage is TRBJ1-1, with TRBD1 as a possible D gene (6 bases). Trimming pared 7 bases from V and 6 bases from J, leaving 16 bases between. The CDR3 spans 13 residues. Germline CDR1 is SGHRS and CDR2 is YFSETQ. CDR3: CASLPGEGAEAFF. The CDR3 DNA reads TGCGCCAGCCTCCCAGGGGAAGGCGCTGAAGCTTTCTTT.

As DNA, the CDR3 is TGTGCCAGCATGGGCTTTTCGGACACTGAAGCTTTCTTT. Protein product: CASMGFSDTEAFF. This rearrangement joins TRBV27 to TRBJ1-1; no clear D. V dropped 7 bases and J dropped 3 bases, with 12 bases sitting between them. CDR1 is MNHEY, CDR2 SMNVEV, per germline (reference sequence). The CDR3 loop spans 13 amino acids.

This clone was seen once. The V gene is TRBV4-3, the J gene TRBJ2-7; 9 positions agree with TRBD2. The V gene end was trimmed by 1 base and the J gene end by 3 bases; junction bases not matched to a gene: 4. The CDR3 spans 15 residues. CDR1 is LGHNA and CDR2 is YSLEER in the germline V gene. The CDR3 nucleotides are TGCGCCAGCAGCCAAGGGCGGACTAGCGACTACGAGCAGTACTTC. Translated, it gives CASSQGRTSDYEQYF.

The V and J genes are TRBV7-8 and TRBJ2-7; 9 bases are a match to TRBD2. The CDR3 spans 15 residues. The germline CDR1 and CDR2 sequences are SGHVS and FQNEAQ. V was pared by 3 bases and J by 3 bases, with 6 bases of the junction left unmatched. The CDR3 DNA reads TGTGCCAGCAGCTTGGAGGGGACTAGCCTCTACGAGCAGTACTTC. Protein sequence: CASSLEGTSLYEQYF.

The J gene is TRBJ1-5, the V gene TRBV15, with 7 bases aligning to TRBD1. V shed 6 bases and J 2 bases; nucleotides not matched to a gene: 7. The germline V gene has CDR1 LNHNV and CDR2 YYDKDF (reference sequence). The CDR3 is 15 residues long. The CDR3 DNA reads as TGTGCCACCAGAAATGACAGGGAGGGCAATCAGCCCCAGCATTTT. Amino acids: CATRNDREGNQPQHF.

This clone was recorded a few times. The CDR3 protein is CASSRLARLEEQYF. The DNA of the CDR3 is TGTGCCAGCAGCCGTTTGGCGCGGCTAGAGGAGCAGTACTTC. The rearrangement links TRBV14 to TRBJ2-7; D uncertain. Trimming pared 4 bases from V and 7 bases from J, leaving 17 bases between. The CDR3 consists of 14 residues. Germline CDR1 is SGHDN and CDR2 is FVKESK.

CDR3 nucleotide sequence: TGTGCCAGCACCCCAGCGGGGAACTCCTACGAGCAGTACTTC. Translated: CASTPAGNSYEQYF. This rearrangement joins TRBV25-1 to TRBJ2-7; TRBD2 aligns across 7 bases. Germline V gives CDR1 MGHDK, CDR2 SYGVNS. The junction had 6 bases not matched to a gene; V was cut back by 7 bases and J by 0 bases. The CDR3 has 14 amino acids.

The chain couples TRBV30 to TRBJ1-5; D uncertain. Trimming removed 0 bases at V and 1 base at J, with 10 bases between. The germline V gene encodes CDR1 GTSNPN and CDR2 SVGIG (reference sequence). This CDR3 has 15 residues. The DNA for the CDR3 is TGTGCCTGGAGTGTGGCTGGGATGAGCAATCAGCCCCAGCATTTT. Translating gives CAWSVAGMSNQPQHF.

The chain couples TRBV4-1 to TRBJ2-1; D is tentatively TRBD1 or TRBD2 (6 bases each). The CDR3 spans 18 residues. V shed 0 bases and J shed 6 bases, with 21 bases lying between them. The germline gives CDR1 MGHRA, CDR2 YSYEKL. The CDR3 nucleotides are TGCGCCAGCAGCCAAGATCGGTCCGGGGGCTGGCAGGGCAATGAGCAGTTCTTC. Translation gives CASSQDRSGGWQGNEQFF.

This clone was picked up a small number of times. The chain links TRBV18 to TRBJ2-3; 7 bases are shared with TRBD1. The CDR3 covers 17 residues. V dropped 6 bases and J dropped 3; count of bases not matched to a gene: 15. Germline V gives CDR1 KGHSH, CDR2 LQKENI. The chain's CDR3 is CASSKRTTGKETDTQYF. DNA of the CDR3: TGTGCCAGCTCCAAACGAACGACAGGGAAGGAAACAGATACGCAGTATTTT.

The V call is TRBV6-6, the J call TRBJ2-7, with TRBD1 identical over 8 bases. J gave up 0 bases and V 7 bases, and 8 bases lay outside the gene matches. Germline CDR1 reads MNHNY; CDR2 reads SVGAGI (reference sequence). This CDR3 has 15 amino acids. The DNA for the CDR3 is TGTGCCAGCACCCCGAGACAGGGGAGCTCCTACGAGCAGTACTTC. This encodes CASTPRQGSSYEQYF.